The clone carrying this TCR beta chain was picked up one time. Other DNA sequences in this sample translate to the same CDR3. The data are from a study of blood T cell repertoires in COVID-19. The wider study: The United States, Italy and Spain were the sources of the acute and convalescent COVID-19 samples. The analysed material was cDNA or gDNA that came from T cells, B-cell-depleted T cells, or PBMCs.

Trimming removed 1 base from V and 1 base from J, with 7 bases in between. CDR3 length: 14 residues. Germline V CDR1 and CDR2: MNHNS, SASEGT. Per the original data handling: Using reference gene primer amplification, nucleated cell counts were estimated. Repertoires were generated with immunoSEQ multiplex PCR, while TCRdb's copy carries only in-frame clones and drops some. V, J and clone size reflect that table, while D and trimming were determined from the DNA. The table shows 75,000 to 95,000 clones, with roughly four fifths occurring only once. This clonotype originated in a man between 60 and 75 years old with acute or convalescent COVID-19. The chain carries TRBV6-1 and TRBJ1-2; D is possibly TRBD1 (5 bases). Sequencing was carried out using peripheral blood. The CDR3 DNA reads as TGTGCCAGCAGTGAAGGACAGATTAACTATGGCTACACCTTC. This translates into CASSEGQINYGYTF.